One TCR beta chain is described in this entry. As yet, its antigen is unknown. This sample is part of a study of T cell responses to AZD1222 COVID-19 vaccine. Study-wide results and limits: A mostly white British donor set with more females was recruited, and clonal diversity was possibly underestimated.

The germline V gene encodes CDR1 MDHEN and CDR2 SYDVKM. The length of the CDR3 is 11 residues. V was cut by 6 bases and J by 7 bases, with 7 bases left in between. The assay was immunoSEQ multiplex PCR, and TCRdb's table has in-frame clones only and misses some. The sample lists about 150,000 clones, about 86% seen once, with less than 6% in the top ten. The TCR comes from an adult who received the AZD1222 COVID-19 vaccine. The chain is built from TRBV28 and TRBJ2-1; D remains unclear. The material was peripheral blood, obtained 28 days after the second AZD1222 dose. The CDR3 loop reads CASRSQNEQFF. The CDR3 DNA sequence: TGTGCCAGCAGATCTCAGAATGAGCAGTTCTTC.